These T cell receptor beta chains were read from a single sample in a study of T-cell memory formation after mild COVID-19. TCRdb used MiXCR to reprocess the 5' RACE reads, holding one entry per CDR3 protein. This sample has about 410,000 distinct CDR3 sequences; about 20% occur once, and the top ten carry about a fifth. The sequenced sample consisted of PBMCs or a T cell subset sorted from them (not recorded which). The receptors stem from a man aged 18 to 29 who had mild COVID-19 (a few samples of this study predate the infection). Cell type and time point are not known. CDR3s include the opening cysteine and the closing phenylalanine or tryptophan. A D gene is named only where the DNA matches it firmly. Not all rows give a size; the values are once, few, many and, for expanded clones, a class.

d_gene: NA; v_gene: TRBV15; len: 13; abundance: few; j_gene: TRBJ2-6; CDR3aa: CATAGGGANVLTF; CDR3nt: TGTGCCACCGCTGGCGGTGGGGCCAACGTCCTGACTTTC
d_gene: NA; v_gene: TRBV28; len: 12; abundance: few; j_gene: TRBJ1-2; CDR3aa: CASTVVGLGYTF; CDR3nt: TGTGCCAGCACCGTGGTGGGTCTGGGCTACACCTTC
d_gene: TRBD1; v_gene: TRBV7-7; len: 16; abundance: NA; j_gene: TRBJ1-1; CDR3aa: CASSPPDRGRANEAFF; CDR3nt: TGTGCTAGCAGCCCCCCGGACAGGGGGCGCGCAAATGAAGCTTTCTTT
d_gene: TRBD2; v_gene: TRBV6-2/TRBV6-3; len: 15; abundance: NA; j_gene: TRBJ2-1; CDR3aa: CASSLRLAGDLEQFF; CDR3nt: TGTGCCAGCAGCCTAAGACTAGCGGGGGATCTAGAGCAGTTCTTC
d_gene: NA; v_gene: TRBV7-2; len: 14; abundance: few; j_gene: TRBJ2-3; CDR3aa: CASSSRQVVDTQYF; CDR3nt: TGTGCCAGCAGCTCACGACAGGTGGTAGATACGCAGTATTTT
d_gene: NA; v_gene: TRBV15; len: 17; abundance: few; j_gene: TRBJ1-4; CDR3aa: CATSRAGAARRIEKLFF; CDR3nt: TGTGCCACCAGCAGAGCCGGGGCAGCCCGGAGGATTGAAAAACTGTTTTTT
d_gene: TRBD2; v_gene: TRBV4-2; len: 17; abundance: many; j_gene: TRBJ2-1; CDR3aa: CASSQALLAGGHNEQFF; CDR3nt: TGTGCCAGCAGCCAAGCCTTACTAGCGGGGGGACACAATGAGCAGTTCTTC
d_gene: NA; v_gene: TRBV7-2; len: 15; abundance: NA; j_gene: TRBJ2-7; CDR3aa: CASSHDGQLSYEQYF; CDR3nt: TGTGCCAGCAGCCACGACGGACAGCTATCCTACGAGCAGTACTTC
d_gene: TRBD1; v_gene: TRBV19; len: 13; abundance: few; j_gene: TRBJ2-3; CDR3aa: CASHRGNTDTQYF; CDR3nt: TGTGCCAGTCACAGGGGAAATACAGATACGCAGTATTTT
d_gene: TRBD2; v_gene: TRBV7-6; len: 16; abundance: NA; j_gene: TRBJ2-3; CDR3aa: CASSGLAGPSTDTQYF; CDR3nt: TGTGCCAGCAGCGGACTAGCGGGGCCTAGCACAGATACGCAGTATTTT
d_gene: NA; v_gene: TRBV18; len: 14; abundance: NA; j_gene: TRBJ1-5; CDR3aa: CASSADTGNQPQHF; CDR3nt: TGTGCCAGCTCAGCTGACACAGGGAATCAGCCCCAGCATTTT
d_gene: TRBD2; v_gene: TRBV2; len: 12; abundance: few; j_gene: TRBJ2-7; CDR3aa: CASSGTSGEQYF; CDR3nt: TGTGCCAGCAGCGGGACTAGCGGGGAGCAGTACTTC
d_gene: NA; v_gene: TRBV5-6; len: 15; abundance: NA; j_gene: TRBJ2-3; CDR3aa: CASSSAGAGKDTQYF; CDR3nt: TGTGCCAGCAGCTCGGCGGGCGCGGGGAAAGATACGCAGTATTTT
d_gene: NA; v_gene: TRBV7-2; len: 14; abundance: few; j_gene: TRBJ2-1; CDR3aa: CASSLRRYYNEQFF; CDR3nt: TGTGCCAGCAGCTTGAGGCGGTATTACAATGAGCAGTTCTTC
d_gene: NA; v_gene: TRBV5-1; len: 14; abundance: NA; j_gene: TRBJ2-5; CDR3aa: CASSLVPDQETQYF; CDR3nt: TGCGCCAGCAGCTTGGTCCCGGACCAAGAGACCCAGTACTTC
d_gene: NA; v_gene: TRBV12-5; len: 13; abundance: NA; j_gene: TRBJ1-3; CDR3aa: CASEASSGNTIYF; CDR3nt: TGTGCTAGCGAGGCCAGCTCTGGAAACACCATATATTTT
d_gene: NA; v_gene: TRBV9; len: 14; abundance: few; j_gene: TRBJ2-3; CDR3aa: CASSVGGQRTEEYF; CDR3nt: TGTGCCAGCAGCGTAGGTGGACAAAGAACCGAGGAGTATTTT
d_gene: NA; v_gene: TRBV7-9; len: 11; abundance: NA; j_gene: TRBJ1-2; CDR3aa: CASSRSDGYTF; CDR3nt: TGTGCCAGCAGCCGTTCGGATGGCTACACCTTC
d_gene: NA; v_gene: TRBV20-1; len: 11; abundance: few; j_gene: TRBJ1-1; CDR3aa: CSAPVGTEAFF; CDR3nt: TGCAGTGCTCCCGTGGGGACTGAAGCTTTCTTT
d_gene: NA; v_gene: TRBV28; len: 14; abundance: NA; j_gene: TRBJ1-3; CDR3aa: CASSWGTSGNTIYF; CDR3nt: TGTGCCAGCAGTTGGGGGACCTCTGGAAACACCATATATTTT
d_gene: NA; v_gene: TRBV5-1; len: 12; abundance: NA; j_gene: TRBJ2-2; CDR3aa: CASVPGTGELFF; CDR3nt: TGCGCCAGCGTTCCGGGCACCGGGGAGCTGTTTTTT
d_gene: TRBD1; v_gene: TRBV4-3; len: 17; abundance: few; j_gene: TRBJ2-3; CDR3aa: CASSQERQGAITDTQYF; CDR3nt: TGCGCCAGCAGCCAAGAGAGGCAGGGGGCGATCACAGATACGCAGTATTTT
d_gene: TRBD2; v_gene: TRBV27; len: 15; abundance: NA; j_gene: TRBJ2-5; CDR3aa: CASSFASGGTETQYF; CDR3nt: TGTGCCAGCAGTTTCGCTAGCGGGGGGACGGAGACCCAGTACTTC
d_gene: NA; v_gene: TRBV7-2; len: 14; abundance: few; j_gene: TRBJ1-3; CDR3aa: CASSSGPSGNTIYF; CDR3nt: TGTGCCAGCAGCTCGGGACCTTCTGGAAACACCATATATTTT
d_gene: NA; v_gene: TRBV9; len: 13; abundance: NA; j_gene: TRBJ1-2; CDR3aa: CASSVPGNYGYTF; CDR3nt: TGTGCCAGCAGCGTCCCGGGGAACTATGGCTACACCTTC
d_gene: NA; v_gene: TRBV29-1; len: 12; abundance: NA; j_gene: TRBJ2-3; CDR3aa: CSVPGDTDTQYF; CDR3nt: TGCAGCGTTCCGGGGGACACAGATACGCAGTATTTT
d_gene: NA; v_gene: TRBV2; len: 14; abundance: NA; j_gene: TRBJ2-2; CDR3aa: CASNRQDPTGELFF; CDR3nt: TGTGCCAGCAACCGACAGGACCCCACCGGGGAGCTGTTTTTT
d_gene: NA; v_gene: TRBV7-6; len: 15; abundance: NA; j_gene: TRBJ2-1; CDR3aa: CASSLPGGLPNEQFF; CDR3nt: TGTGCCAGCAGCCTACCCGGGGGGCTCCCCAATGAGCAGTTCTTC
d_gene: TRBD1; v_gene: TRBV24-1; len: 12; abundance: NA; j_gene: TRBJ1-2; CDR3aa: CATSSTGHGYTF; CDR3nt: TGTGCCACCAGCTCGACAGGGCACGGCTACACCTTC
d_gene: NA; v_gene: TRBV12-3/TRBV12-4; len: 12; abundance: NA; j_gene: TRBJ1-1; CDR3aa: CASTEGSAEAFF; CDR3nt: TGTGCCAGCACTGAGGGGAGCGCTGAAGCTTTCTTT
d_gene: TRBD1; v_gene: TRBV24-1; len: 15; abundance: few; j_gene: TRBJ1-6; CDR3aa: CATSDLGTGRSPLHF; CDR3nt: TGTGCCACCAGTGATTTAGGGACAGGGCGTTCACCCCTCCACTTT
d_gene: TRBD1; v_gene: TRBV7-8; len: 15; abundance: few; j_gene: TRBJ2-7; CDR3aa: CASSPWTGRSYEQYF; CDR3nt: TGTGCCAGCAGCCCGTGGACAGGGCGCTCCTACGAGCAGTACTTC
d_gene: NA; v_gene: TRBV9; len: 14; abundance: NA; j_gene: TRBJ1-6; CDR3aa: CASSVGAANSPLHF; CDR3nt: TGTGCCAGCAGCGTAGGGGCGGCTAATTCACCCCTCCACTTT
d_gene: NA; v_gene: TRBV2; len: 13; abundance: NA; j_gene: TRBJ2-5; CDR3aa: CASTRGWRETQYF; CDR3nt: TGTGCCAGCACTCGGGGTTGGAGAGAGACCCAGTACTTC
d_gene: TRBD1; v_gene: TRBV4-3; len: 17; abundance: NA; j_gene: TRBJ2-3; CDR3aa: CASSHTWTGGFTDTQYF; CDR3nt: TGCGCCAGCAGCCATACTTGGACAGGGGGATTCACAGATACGCAGTATTTT
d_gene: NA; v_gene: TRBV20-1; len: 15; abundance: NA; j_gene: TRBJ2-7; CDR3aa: CSAPNLDGLGYEQYF; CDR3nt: TGCAGTGCCCCTAATCTCGACGGTCTAGGCTACGAGCAGTACTTC
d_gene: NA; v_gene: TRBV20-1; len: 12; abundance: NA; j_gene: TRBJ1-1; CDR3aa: CSARDGYTEAFF; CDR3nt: TGCAGTGCTAGAGATGGGTACACTGAAGCTTTCTTT
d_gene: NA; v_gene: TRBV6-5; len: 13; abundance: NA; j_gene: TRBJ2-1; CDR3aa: CASSPGHNNEQFF; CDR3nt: TGTGCCAGCAGCCCGGGACACAACAATGAGCAGTTCTTC
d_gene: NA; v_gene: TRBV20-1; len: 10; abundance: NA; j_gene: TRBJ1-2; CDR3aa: CSARPDGYTF; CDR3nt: TGCAGTGCTCGCCCGGATGGCTACACCTTC
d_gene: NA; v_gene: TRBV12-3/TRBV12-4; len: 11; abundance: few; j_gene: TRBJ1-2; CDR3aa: CASSQIYGYTF; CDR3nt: TGTGCCAGCAGCCAAATTTATGGCTACACCTTC
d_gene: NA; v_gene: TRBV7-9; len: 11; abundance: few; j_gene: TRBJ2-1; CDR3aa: CASSFFYEQFF; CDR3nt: TGTGCCAGCAGCTTTTTCTATGAGCAGTTCTTC
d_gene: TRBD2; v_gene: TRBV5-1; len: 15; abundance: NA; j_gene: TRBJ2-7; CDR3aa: CASSPERGSLGEQYF; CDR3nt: TGCGCCAGCAGCCCCGAGCGGGGGTCCCTAGGGGAGCAGTACTTC
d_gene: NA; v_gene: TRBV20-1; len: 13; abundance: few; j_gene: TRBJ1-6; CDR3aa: CSTSRAGPITLHF; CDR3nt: TGCAGTACCAGCAGGGCAGGCCCCATCACCCTCCACTTT
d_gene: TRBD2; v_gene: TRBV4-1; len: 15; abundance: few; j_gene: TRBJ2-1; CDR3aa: CASRTPGLANNEQFF; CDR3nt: TGCGCCAGTCGCACTCCGGGACTAGCGAACAATGAGCAGTTCTTC
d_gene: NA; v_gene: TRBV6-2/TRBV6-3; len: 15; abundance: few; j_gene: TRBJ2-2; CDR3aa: CASTDGGAGTGELFF; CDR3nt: TGTGCCAGCACCGATGGGGGGGCCGGGACCGGGGAGCTGTTTTTT
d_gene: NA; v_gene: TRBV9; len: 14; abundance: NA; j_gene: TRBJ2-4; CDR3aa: CASSVGSGLNIQYF; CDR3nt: TGTGCCAGCAGCGTAGGCTCAGGGCTCAACATTCAGTACTTC
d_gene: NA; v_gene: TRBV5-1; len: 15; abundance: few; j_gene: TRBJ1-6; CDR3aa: CASSSQTGSNSPLHF; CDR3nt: TGCGCCAGCAGCTCCCAAACAGGGAGCAATTCACCCCTCCACTTT
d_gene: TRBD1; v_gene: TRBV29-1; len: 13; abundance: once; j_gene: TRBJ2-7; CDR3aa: CSARAGTAYEQYF; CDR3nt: TGCAGCGCTAGAGCCGGGACAGCCTACGAGCAGTACTTC
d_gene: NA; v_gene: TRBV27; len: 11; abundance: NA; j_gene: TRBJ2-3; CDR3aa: CASSKLDTQYF; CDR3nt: TGTGCCAGCAGCAAACTCGATACGCAGTATTTT
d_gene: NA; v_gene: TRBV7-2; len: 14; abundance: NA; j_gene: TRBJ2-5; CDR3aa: CASSPGLLGGTQYF; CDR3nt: TGTGCCAGCAGCCCTGGGCTGCTAGGTGGGACCCAGTACTTC
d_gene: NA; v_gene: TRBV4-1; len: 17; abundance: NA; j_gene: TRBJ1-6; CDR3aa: CASSRGGREGKDSPLHF; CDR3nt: TGCGCCAGCAGCCGAGGGGGGAGGGAGGGGAAGGATTCACCCCTCCACTTT
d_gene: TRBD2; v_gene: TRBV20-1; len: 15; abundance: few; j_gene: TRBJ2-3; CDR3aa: CSAVTSAASTDTQYF; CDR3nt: TGCAGTGCCGTTACTAGCGCTGCTAGCACAGATACGCAGTATTTT
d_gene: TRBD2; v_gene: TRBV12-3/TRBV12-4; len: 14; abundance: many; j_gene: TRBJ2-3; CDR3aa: CASSLGLGFDTQYF; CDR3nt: TGTGCCAGCAGTTTGGGACTAGGGTTCGATACGCAGTATTTT
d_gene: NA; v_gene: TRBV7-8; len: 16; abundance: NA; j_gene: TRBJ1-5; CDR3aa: CASTPGRGRINQPQNF; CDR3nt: TGTGCCAGCACCCCGGGTCGAGGCAGGATCAATCAGCCCCAGAATTTT
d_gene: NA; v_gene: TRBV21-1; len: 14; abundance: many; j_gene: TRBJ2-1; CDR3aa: CASSKGELDNEQFF; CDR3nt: TGTGCCAGCAGCAAGGGGGAGTTGGACAATGAGCAGTTCTTC